The entry below gives a single T cell receptor beta chain sequence along with its context. Germline CDR1 is MGHRA and CDR2 is YSYEKL. V lost 1 base to trimming and J lost 4 bases, with 16 bases between them. The CDR3 totals 17 residues. This record belongs to a study of blood T cell repertoires in COVID-19. Background on the study: Samples of COVID-19 (acute and convalescent) were obtained from the United States, Italy and Spain.

Those enrolled, adults aged 18 to 89 years, came from some 23 US areas. In assigning cohorts, the study relied on participant-reported clinical history. Sequencing used immunoSEQ multiplex PCR; TCRdb keeps in-frame clones, though not all of them. This sample has fewer than 250,000 clones, with just over 85% found just once. The chain couples TRBV4-1 to TRBJ2-2; tentative D call: TRBD1 (6 bases). This receptor was obtained from a woman in her 40s with acute COVID-19. Sequencing input: PBMCs or T cells enriched from blood (not recorded which). The DNA of the CDR3 is TGCGCCAGCAGCCAAGGTATTTTGAGGGGGACCACCGGGGAGCTGTTTTTT. Amino acids: CASSQGILRGTTGELFF.